This T cell receptor beta chain was identified in a study of cytomegalovirus exposure and HLA in healthy donors. This clone was picked up one time. The antigen is not known. Study-wide points: An analysis was carried out at a later point. It showed that HLA-associated TCR beta chains were more clonally expanded than equally common non-associated chains. According to an earlier analysis, most TCR beta V segments yielded productive rearrangements about 90% or about 30% of the time. The records held CMV serostatus as the only immune exposure information. In vitro checks showed that three CMV-associated chains really do target CMV antigens.

The CDR3 contains 12 residues. In germline, CDR1 is GTSNPN, CDR2 SVGIG (reference sequence). V lost 5 bases and J 9 bases, leaving 14 bases between the germline ends. Both 60 Vbeta primers and 13 Jbeta primers went into the PCR. Assay: immunoSEQ multiplex PCR; the TCRdb copy retains only in-frame clones and omits some. The sample has around 130,000 clones; roughly 79% are singletons. This sequence was found in a woman aged 18 to 35 in good health and CMV-seronegative. The sample taken for sequencing was PBMCs. The chain combines TRBV30 with TRBJ1-5; TRBD1 is a possible D gene (6 bases). Here the CDR3 reads CAWAGGPGPQHF. The CDR3 nucleotides are TGTGCCTGGGCCGGGGGGCCGGGGCCCCAGCATTTT.